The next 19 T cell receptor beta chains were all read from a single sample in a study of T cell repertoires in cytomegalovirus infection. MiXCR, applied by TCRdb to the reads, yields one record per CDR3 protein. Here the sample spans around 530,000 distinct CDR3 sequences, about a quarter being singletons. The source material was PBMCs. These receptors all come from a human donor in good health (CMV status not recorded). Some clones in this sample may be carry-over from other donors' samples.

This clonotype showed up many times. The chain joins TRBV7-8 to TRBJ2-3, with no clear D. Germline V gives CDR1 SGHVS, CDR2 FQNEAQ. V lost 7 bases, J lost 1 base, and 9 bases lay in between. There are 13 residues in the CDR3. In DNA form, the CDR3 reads TGTGCCAGCACCCGGACCCGCACAGATACGCAGTATTTT. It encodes CASTRTRTDTQYF.

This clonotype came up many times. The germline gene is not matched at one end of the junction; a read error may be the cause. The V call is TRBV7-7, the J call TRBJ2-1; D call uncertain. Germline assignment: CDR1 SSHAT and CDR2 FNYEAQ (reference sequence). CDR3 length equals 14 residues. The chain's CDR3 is CASSPGGSNNEQFF. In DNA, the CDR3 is TGTGCTAGCAGCCCCGGTGGAAGCAACAATGAGCAGTTCTTC.

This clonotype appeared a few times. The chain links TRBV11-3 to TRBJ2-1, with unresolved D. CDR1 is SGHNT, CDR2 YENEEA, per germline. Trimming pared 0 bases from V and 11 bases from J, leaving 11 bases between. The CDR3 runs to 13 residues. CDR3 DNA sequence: TGTGCCAGCAGCTTAGAACCCGACTTAAAGCAGTTCTTC. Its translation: CASSLEPDLKQFF.

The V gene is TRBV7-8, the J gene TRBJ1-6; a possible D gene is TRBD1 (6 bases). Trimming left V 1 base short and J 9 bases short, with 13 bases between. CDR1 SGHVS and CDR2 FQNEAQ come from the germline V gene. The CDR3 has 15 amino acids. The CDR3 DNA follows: TGTGCCAGCAGCTTAGAGGGGGAGGTGGCTTCACCCCTCCACTTT. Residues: CASSLEGEVASPLHF.

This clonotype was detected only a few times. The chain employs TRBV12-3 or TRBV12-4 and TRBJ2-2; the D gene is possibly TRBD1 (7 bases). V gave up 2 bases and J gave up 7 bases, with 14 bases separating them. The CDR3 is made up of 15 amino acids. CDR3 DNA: TGTGCCAGCAGTTTATTCGCAGGGGGGATCGGGGAGCTGTTTTTT. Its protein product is CASSLFAGGIGELFF.

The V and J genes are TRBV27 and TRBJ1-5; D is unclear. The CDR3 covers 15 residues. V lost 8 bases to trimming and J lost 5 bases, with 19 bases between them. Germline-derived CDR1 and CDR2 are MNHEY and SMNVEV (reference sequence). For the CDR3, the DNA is TGTGCCAGCTCCTTAAACGGGAGAGGACATCAGCCCCAGCATTTT. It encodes CASSLNGRGHQPQHF.

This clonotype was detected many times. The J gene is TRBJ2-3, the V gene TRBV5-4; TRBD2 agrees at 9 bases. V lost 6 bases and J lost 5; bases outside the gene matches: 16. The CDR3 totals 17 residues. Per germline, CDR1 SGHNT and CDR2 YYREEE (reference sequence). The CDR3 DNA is TGTGCCAGCACCCGGATATGGCCAGCGGGAGGATTAGATACGCAGTATTTT. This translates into CASTRIWPAGGLDTQYF.

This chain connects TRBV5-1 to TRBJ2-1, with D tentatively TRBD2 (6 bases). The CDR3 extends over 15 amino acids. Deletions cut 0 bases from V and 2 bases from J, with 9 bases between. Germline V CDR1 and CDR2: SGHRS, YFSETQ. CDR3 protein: CASSLVGEAYNEQFF. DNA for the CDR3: TGCGCCAGCAGCTTGGTGGGGGAGGCCTACAATGAGCAGTTCTTC.

Here the CDR3 reads CASSQDQEGQDTQYF. The CDR3, as DNA: TGTGCCAGCAGCCAAGACCAAGAGGGCCAAGATACGCAGTATTTT. The V call is TRBV4-2, the J call TRBJ2-3; D is perhaps TRBD2 (5 bases). This CDR3 region has 15 residues. V was shortened by 0 bases and J by 5 bases, with 12 bases between the two germline ends. Per the germline V gene, CDR1 is LGHNA and CDR2 is YNFKEQ.

This chain's CDR3 is CASSLGARSPLHF. The CDR3 DNA follows: TGTGCCAGCAGCTTAGGGGCCCGATCACCCCTCCACTTT. The gene calls are TRBV7-8 and TRBJ1-6; no clear D. Germline-derived CDR1 and CDR2 are SGHVS and FQNEAQ. The CDR3 is made up of 13 amino acids. The V gene lost 1 base and the J gene lost 10 bases, with 8 bases spanning the gap.

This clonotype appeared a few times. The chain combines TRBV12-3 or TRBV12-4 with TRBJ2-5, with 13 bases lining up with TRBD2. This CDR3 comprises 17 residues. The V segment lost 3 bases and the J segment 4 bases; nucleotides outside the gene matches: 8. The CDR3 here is CASSLTSGRPLGETQYF. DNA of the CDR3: TGTGCCAGCAGTTTGACTAGCGGGAGGCCGCTCGGAGAGACCCAGTACTTC.

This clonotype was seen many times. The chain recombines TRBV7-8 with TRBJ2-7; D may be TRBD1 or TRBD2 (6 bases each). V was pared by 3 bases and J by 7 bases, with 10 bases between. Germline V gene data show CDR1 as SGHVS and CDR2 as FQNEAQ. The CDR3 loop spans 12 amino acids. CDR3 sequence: CASSFQGGEQYF. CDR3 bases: TGTGCCAGCAGCTTCCAAGGGGGGGAGCAGTACTTC.

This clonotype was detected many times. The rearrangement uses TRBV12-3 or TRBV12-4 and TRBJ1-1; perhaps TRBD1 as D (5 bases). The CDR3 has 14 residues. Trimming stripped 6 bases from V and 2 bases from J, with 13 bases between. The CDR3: CASRPTRENTEAFF. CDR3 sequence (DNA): TGTGCCAGCAGGCCGACCAGGGAAAACACTGAAGCTTTCTTT.

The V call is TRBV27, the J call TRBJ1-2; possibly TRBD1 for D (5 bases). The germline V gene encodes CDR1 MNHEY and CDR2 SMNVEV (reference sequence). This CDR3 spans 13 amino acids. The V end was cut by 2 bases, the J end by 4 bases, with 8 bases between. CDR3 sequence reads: CASSLRQFYGYTF. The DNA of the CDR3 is TGTGCCAGCAGTTTACGACAGTTCTATGGCTACACCTTC.

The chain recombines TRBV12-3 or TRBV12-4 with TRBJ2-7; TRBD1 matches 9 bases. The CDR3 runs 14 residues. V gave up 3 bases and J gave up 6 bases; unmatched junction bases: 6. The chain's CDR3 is CASSLGGQGFEQYF. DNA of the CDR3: TGTGCCAGCAGTTTGGGCGGACAGGGGTTCGAGCAGTACTTC.

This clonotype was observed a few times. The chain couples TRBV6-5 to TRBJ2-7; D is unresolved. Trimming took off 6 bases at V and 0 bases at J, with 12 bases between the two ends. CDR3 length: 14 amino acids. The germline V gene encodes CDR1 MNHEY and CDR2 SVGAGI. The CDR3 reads CASRLQYDSYEQYF. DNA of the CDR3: TGTGCCAGCAGGTTGCAATACGACTCCTACGAGCAGTACTTC.

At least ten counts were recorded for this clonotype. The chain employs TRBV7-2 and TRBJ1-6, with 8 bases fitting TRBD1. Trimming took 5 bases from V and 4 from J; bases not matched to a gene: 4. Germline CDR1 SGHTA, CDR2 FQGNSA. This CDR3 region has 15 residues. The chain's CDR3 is CASSPGGAYNSPLHF. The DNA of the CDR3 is TGTGCCAGCAGCCCAGGGGGCGCTTATAATTCACCCCTCCACTTT.

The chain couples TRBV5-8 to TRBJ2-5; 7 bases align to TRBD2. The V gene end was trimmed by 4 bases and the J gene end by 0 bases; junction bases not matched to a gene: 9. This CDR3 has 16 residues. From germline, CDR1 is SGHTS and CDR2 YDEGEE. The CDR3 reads CASSPTSDPYQETQYF. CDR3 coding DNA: TGTGCCAGCAGCCCCACTAGCGACCCGTACCAAGAGACCCAGTACTTC.

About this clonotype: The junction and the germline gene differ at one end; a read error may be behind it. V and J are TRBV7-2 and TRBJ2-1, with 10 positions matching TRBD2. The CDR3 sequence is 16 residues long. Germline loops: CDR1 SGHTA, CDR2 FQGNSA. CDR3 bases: TGTGCCAGCAGCTACATAGCGGGAGGCTCCTTCAATGAGCAGTTCTTC. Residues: CASSYIAGGSFNEQFF.